A single sample is the source of the 26 T cell receptor beta chains below, sequenced in a study of identical twins. TCRdb fed the 5' RACE reads into MiXCR, producing one record per CDR3 protein. Here the sample spans 640,000 or so distinct CDR3 sequences, 5.5% to 6.5% being singletons. Sequencing was performed on naive T cells sorted from blood. These receptors were collected from a man between 18 and 29 years old in good health.

This clonotype has just a few counts. The V call is TRBV7-9, the J call TRBJ2-1, with D uncertain. Germline values: CDR1 SEHNR, CDR2 FQNEAQ (reference sequence). This CDR3 has 13 residues. Trimming took 1 base from V and 9 from J, leaving 10 bases between them. The CDR3 nucleotides are TGTGCCAGCAGCTTAGTGGATTTAGTTGAGCAGTTCTTC. Protein: CASSLVDLVEQFF.

This clonotype occurred many times. This chain links TRBV29-1 with TRBJ2-7; tentatively, D is TRBD2 (7 bases). V was clipped by 3 bases and J by 5 bases, with 17 bases between them. The germline gives CDR1 SQVTM, CDR2 ANQGSEA. The CDR3 runs 14 residues. CDR3 region: CSVDGVRGRDEQYF. The CDR3 DNA reads TGCAGCGTTGATGGAGTGAGGGGGAGGGACGAGCAGTACTTC.

This chain uses TRBV7-9 with TRBJ2-5; 10 bases map to TRBD1. The CDR3 contains 15 residues. V dropped 5 bases and J dropped 5; count of bases not matched to a gene: 8. Per the germline V gene, CDR1 is SEHNR and CDR2 is FQNEAQ (reference sequence). CDR3 nucleotides: TGTGCCAGCAGCCAAGACAGGGGGCGCGCGGAGACCCAGTACTTC. Translating gives CASSQDRGRAETQYF.

This clonotype was found many times. The V gene is TRBV11-1, the J gene TRBJ2-3; weak D call: TRBD2 (5 bases). The CDR3 contains 13 residues. CDR1 SGHAT and CDR2 FQDESV come from the germline V gene (reference sequence). The V and J ends lost 5 bases and 4 bases respectively, with 10 bases between them. In DNA form, the CDR3 reads TGTGCCAGCAGCCGAAGCGGCGCAGATACGCAGTATTTT. Residues: CASSRSGADTQYF.

At least ten counts were recorded for this clonotype. The V gene is TRBV15, the J gene TRBJ1-6; TRBD1 is a possible D gene (5 bases). The CDR3 contains 16 residues. The germline V gene has CDR1 LNHNV and CDR2 YYDKDF (reference sequence). The V end was cut by 0 bases, the J end by 9 bases, with 15 bases between. The CDR3 DNA is TGTGCCACCAGCAGAGATGGGAACAGGAGGGGTTCACCCCTCCACTTT. It encodes CATSRDGNRRGSPLHF.

The sample holds many counts of this clonotype. The germline gene is not matched at one end of the junction; a read error may be the cause. The V gene is TRBV5-1, the J gene TRBJ2-7; 8 bases are a match to TRBD1. This CDR3 has 13 amino acids. Germline V gene lookup returns CDR1 SGHRS and CDR2 YFSETQ. CDR3 region: CASSLDRGYEQYF. The CDR3 DNA follows: TGTGCCAGCAGCTTAGACAGGGGCTACGAGCAGTACTTC. The variable domain in full, completed from reference TRBV5-1 and TRBJ2-7, reads KAGVTQTPRYLIKTRGQQVTLSCSPISGHRSVSWYQQTPGQGLQFLFEYFSETQRNKGNFPGRFSGRQFSNSRSEMNVSTLELGDSALYLCASSLDRGYEQYFGPGTRLTVT.

V usage is TRBV3-1 and J usage is TRBJ1-4; the D is unclear. The CDR3 loop spans 12 amino acids. Germline CDR1 and CDR2: LGHDT and YNNKEL (reference sequence). The V end lost 4 bases, the J end lost 8 bases, and 8 bases lay between the germline ends. The chain's CDR3 is CASSLIREKLFF. The CDR3 DNA follows: TGTGCCAGCAGCCTTATCCGGGAAAAACTGTTTTTT.

The chain uses TRBV9 and TRBJ2-7, with D maybe TRBD2 (5 bases). The ends were cut back, 3 bases at V and 6 bases at J, with 13 bases in the middle. Germline V gene data show CDR1 as SGDLS and CDR2 as YYNGEE. The CDR3 sequence is 13 residues long. Here the CDR3 reads CASSAPLEVEQYF. Here the CDR3 DNA reads TGTGCCAGCAGCGCCCCACTAGAGGTCGAGCAGTACTTC.

This clonotype occurred many times. The genes are TRBV6-2 or TRBV6-3 and TRBJ2-2, with D unclear. The CDR3 totals 10 residues. V was cut by 8 bases and J by 6 bases, with 4 bases left in between. The germline V gene has CDR1 MNHEY and CDR2 SVGEGT. The CDR3 loop is CASGPGELFF. CDR3 bases: TGTGCCAGCGGTCCCGGGGAGCTGTTTTTT.

This clonotype was seen at least ten times. CDR3 protein: CASRATSGSYEQYF. DNA of the CDR3: TGTGCCAGCAGGGCTACTAGCGGGAGCTACGAGCAGTACTTC. The chain couples TRBV12-3 or TRBV12-4 to TRBJ2-7; the match to TRBD2 covers 11 bases. Trimming took 6 bases from V and 3 from J; bases not matched to a gene: 4. The CDR3 is made up of 14 amino acids.

This clonotype has ten or more counts. The gene calls are TRBV20-1 and TRBJ1-5; D is possibly TRBD1 (5 bases). Trimming shortened V by 6 bases and J by 9 bases, and 24 bases separated the two germline ends. In germline, CDR1 is DFQATT, CDR2 SNEGSKA (reference sequence). This CDR3 contains 15 residues. The CDR3 sequence: CSAATELIGGLPQHF. The CDR3 coding sequence is TGCAGTGCCGCAACAGAGCTGATTGGGGGATTGCCCCAGCATTTT.

This clonotype has a count of ten or more. This chain connects TRBV12-3 or TRBV12-4 to TRBJ2-1, with 7 positions matching TRBD1. V was clipped by 3 bases and J by 12 bases; unmatched bases: 5. This CDR3 is built from 12 residues. The CDR3 DNA reads as TGTGCCAGCAGTTTGTTAGGGGGCAGGCAGTTCTTC. It is translated as CASSLLGGRQFF.

This clonotype was picked up many times. The chain employs TRBV5-1 and TRBJ1-5; D remains ambiguous. Germline-derived CDR1 and CDR2 are SGHRS and YFSETQ. The CDR3 has 15 amino acids. V shed 4 bases and J shed 0 bases, with 11 bases lying between them. DNA for the CDR3: TGCGCCAGCAGCCCCTGGCCAAATAGCAATCAGCCCCAGCATTTT. It encodes CASSPWPNSNQPQHF. The full variable domain, in which reference TRBV5-1 and TRBJ1-5 provide the parts outside the CDR3, is KAGVTQTPRYLIKTRGQQVTLSCSPISGHRSVSWYQQTPGQGLQFLFEYFSETQRNKGNFPGRFSGRQFSNSRSEMNVSTLELGDSALYLCASSPWPNSNQPQHFGDGTRLSIL.

This clonotype was detected a few times. The gene calls are TRBV7-2 and TRBJ2-7; the D is unclear. CDR1 is SGHTA, CDR2 FQGNSA, per germline. The CDR3 sequence is 14 residues long. Trimming shortened V by 5 bases and J by 5 bases, and 16 bases separated the two germline ends. The CDR3 region has the DNA TGTGCCAGCAGCCGAAATGACAAGGCCAACGAGCAGTACTTC. Protein product: CASSRNDKANEQYF.

This clonotype was found many times. The rearrangement joins TRBV13 to TRBJ2-2, with D hard to call. The CDR3 has 11 residues. Germline loops: CDR1 PRHDT, CDR2 FYEKMQ (reference sequence). Trimming removed 6 bases from V and 7 bases from J, with 6 bases in between. This chain's CDR3 is CASRGDGELFF. The CDR3 bases are TGTGCCAGCAGAGGAGACGGGGAGCTGTTTTTT.

This clonotype was seen at least ten times. This rearrangement joins TRBV25-1 to TRBJ2-4, with D tentatively TRBD1 or TRBD2 (6 bases each). This CDR3 is 15 amino acids long. Germline loops: CDR1 MGHDK, CDR2 SYGVNS. V gave up 1 base and J gave up 5 bases, with 12 bases separating them. CDR3 in amino acids: CASSESLGGENIQYF. The CDR3 coding sequence is TGTGCCAGCAGTGAATCCCTCGGGGGCGAAAACATTCAGTACTTC.

This clonotype was counted at least ten times. This sequence joins TRBV6-2 or TRBV6-3 and TRBJ1-1, with D unresolved. The CDR3 totals 13 residues. Trimming left V 5 bases short and J 2 bases short, with 9 bases between. Germline assignment: CDR1 MNHEY and CDR2 SVGEGT. The CDR3 here is CASSPLLNTEAFF. The CDR3 DNA follows: TGTGCCAGCAGTCCTCTCCTAAACACTGAAGCTTTCTTT.

The chain couples TRBV3-1 to TRBJ2-2; D remains unclear. The germline V gene encodes CDR1 LGHDT and CDR2 YNNKEL (reference sequence). This CDR3 comprises 14 residues. V gave up 1 base and J gave up 7 bases, with 10 bases separating them. The CDR3 loop is CASSQGALSGELFF. The CDR3, as DNA: TGTGCCAGCAGCCAAGGGGCTTTAAGCGGGGAGCTGTTTTTT. The full variable domain, rest sourced from reference TRBV3-1 and TRBJ2-2, is DTAVSQTPKYLVTQMGNDKSIKCEQNLGHDTMYWYKQDSKKFLKIMFSYNNKELIINETVPNRFSPKSPDKAHLNLHINSLELGDSAVYFCASSQGALSGELFFGEGSRLTVL.

This clonotype has a count of ten or more. This sequence joins TRBV29-1 and TRBJ2-2; 9 bases agree with TRBD2. With 4 bases clipped from V and 7 bases from J, the junction kept 13 bases outside the gene matches. The CDR3 is 16 amino acids. Looked up from germline, CDR1 is SQVTM and CDR2 is ANQGSEA. CDR3 DNA sequence: TGCAGCGTTGCAGGTCGGCTAGCGGGAAATAGCGGGGAGCTGTTTTTT. Translated, it gives CSVAGRLAGNSGELFF.

The V gene is TRBV10-3, the J gene TRBJ2-5, with 9 positions matching TRBD1. V dropped 6 bases and J dropped 5; count of bases not matched to a gene: 10. The CDR3 extends over 15 amino acids. Germline V gives CDR1 ENHRY, CDR2 SYGVKD. The CDR3 here is CAIRQPGQGTETQYF. The CDR3 region has the DNA TGTGCCATCAGACAACCGGGACAGGGTACTGAGACCCAGTACTTC.

This clonotype was seen repeatedly, ten times or more. The chain recombines TRBV24-1 with TRBJ1-2; the D gene is possibly TRBD1 (5 bases). Trimming shortened V by 0 bases and J by 8 bases, and 12 bases separated the two germline ends. The CDR3 consists of 14 residues. The germline V gene has CDR1 KGHDR and CDR2 SFDVKD. CDR3 nucleotides: TGTGCCACCAGTGATTTGGAGCAGGGTTACGGCTACACCTTC. Protein product: CATSDLEQGYGYTF.

This clonotype appeared a few times. The chain has TRBV7-2 and TRBJ2-4, with a tentative D call TRBD2 (5 bases). Germline V lookup: CDR1 SGHTA, CDR2 FQGNSA. This CDR3 contains 14 residues. V was pared by 3 bases and J by 6 bases, with 12 bases between. For the CDR3, the DNA is TGTGCCAGCAGCTTTAGAGGGCTAGGAAACATTCAGTACTTC. Translated, it gives CASSFRGLGNIQYF.

This clonotype was picked up many times. The V and J genes are TRBV28 and TRBJ1-1; D gene unclear. V lost 4 bases to trimming and J lost 10 bases, with 19 bases between them. Germline V gene data show CDR1 as MDHEN and CDR2 as SYDVKM. The CDR3 is 14 residues long. CDR3 residues: CASSSGSLRVGAFF. CDR3 DNA sequence: TGTGCCAGCAGTTCCGGCTCCCTCCGGGTAGGAGCTTTCTTT.

Many counts were recorded for this clonotype. The CDR3: CATSDLEGKGGNEQFF. The CDR3 coding sequence is TGTGCCACCAGTGATTTGGAAGGGAAAGGTGGCAATGAGCAGTTCTTC. The rearrangement links TRBV24-1 to TRBJ2-1; D not resolved. With 0 bases removed from V and 6 bases from J, the gap between germline ends came to 14 bases. In germline, CDR1 is KGHDR, CDR2 SFDVKD. The CDR3 contains 16 residues.

This rearrangement joins TRBV11-2 to TRBJ1-2; 10 bases are a match to TRBD1. Trimming took 3 bases from V and 0 from J; bases not matched to a gene: 13. CDR1 and CDR2 from the germline V gene are SGHAT and FQNNGV. The CDR3 sequence is 19 residues long. The CDR3 region is CASSFGTPGQGRSNYGYTF. The CDR3 region has the DNA TGTGCCAGCAGCTTCGGAACACCGGGACAGGGGAGGTCTAACTATGGCTACACCTTC.

The CDR3: CASSAPGRDYEQYF. CDR3 sequence (DNA): TGTGCCAGCAGCGCACCGGGACGGGACTACGAGCAGTACTTC. The rearrangement uses TRBV5-8 and TRBJ2-7; the D gene could be TRBD1 or TRBD2 (5 bases each). Trimming took off 4 bases at V and 3 bases at J, with 14 bases between the two ends. The germline V gene encodes CDR1 SGHTS and CDR2 YDEGEE. The CDR3 consists of 14 residues.